Below are 9 T cell receptor beta chains sequenced from a single sample in a study of identical twins. Each CDR3 protein is one row after TCRdb ran MiXCR on the 5' RACE reads. The sample holds about 330,000 distinct CDR3 sequences, around an eighth seen once. This sample was also put to use in a study of yellow fever vaccine responses in identical twins.

Sequences were obtained from CD8+ T cells sorted from blood. The source is a woman aged 18 to 35 in good health.

This clonotype was recorded a few times. The chain uses TRBV9 and TRBJ2-7, with a possible D match to TRBD2 (5 bases). The CDR3 has 13 residues. The germline V gene has CDR1 SGDLS and CDR2 YYNGEE. The V gene lost 7 bases and the J gene lost 3 bases, with 14 bases spanning the gap. CDR3 DNA sequence: TGTGCCAGCGCCGAGGACTCCAACTACGAGCAGTACTTC. Amino acid sequence: CASAEDSNYEQYF.

The chain couples TRBV27 to TRBJ2-1; 8 positions agree with TRBD2. From germline, CDR1 is MNHEY and CDR2 SMNVEV (reference sequence). The CDR3 is 16 residues long. V gave up 6 bases and J gave up 8 bases; unmatched junction bases: 15. The DNA for the CDR3 is TGTGCCAGCAGGATCGACGGACTAGCAGATCTCGATGAGCAGTTCTTC. As protein: CASRIDGLADLDEQFF.

This chain connects TRBV5-1 to TRBJ2-1, with 8 nucleotides matching TRBD2. The CDR3 runs 16 residues. Germline V gene lookup returns CDR1 SGHRS and CDR2 YFSETQ. V shed 4 bases and J 0 bases; nucleotides not matched to a gene: 6. CDR3 region: CASSRIAGSSYNEQFF. The DNA for the CDR3 is TGCGCCAGCAGCCGCATAGCGGGAAGCTCCTACAATGAGCAGTTCTTC.

This clonotype was recorded a few times. J is TRBJ2-7 and V is TRBV3-1; D might be TRBD1 (8 bases). Trimming removed 4 bases at V and 2 bases at J, with 21 bases between. CDR3 length: 17 amino acids. From germline, CDR1 is LGHDT and CDR2 YNNKEL (reference sequence). The CDR3, as DNA: TGTGCCAGCAGCCCCAGACAGGGGAGGGACGGACCCTACGAGCAGTACTTC. Amino acids: CASSPRQGRDGPYEQYF.

The chain has TRBV7-9 and TRBJ2-7; the match to TRBD1 covers 7 bases. J gave up 5 bases and V 5 bases, and 6 bases lay outside the gene matches. This CDR3 spans 13 amino acids. Germline V gene sequence: CDR1 SEHNR, CDR2 FQNEAQ (reference sequence). The DNA for the CDR3 is TGTGCCAGCAGCACAGAGGGGGCCAACGAGCAGTACGTC. Its translation is CASSTEGANEQYV.

The chain recombines TRBV3-1 with TRBJ2-1, with D perhaps TRBD1 or TRBD2 (5 bases each). Per germline, CDR1 LGHDT and CDR2 YNNKEL (reference sequence). V was trimmed by 0 bases and J by 15 bases, leaving 12 bases between them. This CDR3 is 12 amino acids long. CDR3: CASSQESGPAFF. The CDR3 DNA reads TGTGCCAGCAGCCAAGAGTCGGGACCCGCGTTCTTC.

Comments on this clonotype: The junction does not match germline at one end; this may be a read error. The DNA for the CDR3 is TGTGCCAGCAACCAAGATAGTTTAGTTTCGAACACCGGGGAGCTGTTTTTT. It is translated as CASNQDSLVSNTGELFF. The chain combines TRBV3-1 with TRBJ2-2; D is unclear. The germline V gene has CDR1 LGHDT and CDR2 YNNKEL (reference sequence). The CDR3 is 17 amino acids.

With respect to this clonotype: This may be a read error: a much more frequent sequence differs by one nucleotide. V gene TRBV24-1 combines with J gene TRBJ2-3, with TRBD2 identical over 7 bases. The CDR3 covers 15 residues. Per the germline V gene, CDR1 is KGHDR and CDR2 is SFDVKD. CDR3 residues: CATSDPSGWEDTQNF. In DNA form, the CDR3 reads TGTGCCACCAGTGATCCTAGCGGATGGGAGGATACGCAGAATTTT.

This clonotype was counted only a few times. The chain couples TRBV5-1 to TRBJ2-3, with D perhaps matching TRBD1 (6 bases). Germline V lookup: CDR1 SGHRS, CDR2 YFSETQ. The germline V and J ends were trimmed by 4 bases and 1 base, with 13 bases remaining between them. This CDR3 is 15 amino acids long. Here the CDR3 reads CASSNRDTRTDTQYF. Written as DNA, the CDR3 is TGCGCCAGCAGCAACAGGGACACACGCACAGATACGCAGTATTTT. The full variable domain, completed using reference TRBV5-1 and TRBJ2-3, is KAGVTQTPRYLIKTRGQQVTLSCSPISGHRSVSWYQQTPGQGLQFLFEYFSETQRNKGNFPGRFSGRQFSNSRSEMNVSTLELGDSALYLCASSNRDTRTDTQYFGPGTRLTVL.